Following are 27 T cell receptor beta chains from one sample sequenced in a study of OX40 agonist ivuxolimab in advanced cancers. Produced via immunoSEQ multiplex PCR; TCRdb's table is partial and in-frame only. Seen here are approximately 50,000 clones, 60% to 80% observed once, and the top ten hold 3.9%. The starting material was CD4+ or CD8+ T cells sorted from blood, obtained in a trial of the OX40 agonist ivuxolimab. These receptors were collected from an adult with an advanced solid tumor such as melanoma, head and neck, liver or kidney cancer.

This sequence joins TRBV10-3 and TRBJ2-6; D is unclear. The germline gives CDR1 ENHRY, CDR2 SYGVKD. The germline V and J ends were trimmed by 8 bases and 2 bases, with 7 bases remaining between them. The CDR3 consists of 13 residues. The CDR3 loop reads CAIALAGANVLTF. The DNA for the CDR3 is TGTGCCATCGCGTTAGCTGGGGCCAACGTCCTGACTTTC.

The V call is TRBV5-1, the J call TRBJ2-5; the match to TRBD1 covers 8 bases. V lost 6 bases to trimming and J lost 6 bases; unmatched junction nucleotides: 7. This CDR3 comprises 13 residues. Germline CDR1 reads SGHRS; CDR2 reads YFSETQ. The CDR3 protein is CASTKTGAQTQYF. DNA for the CDR3: TGCGCCAGCACCAAGACAGGGGCTCAGACCCAGTACTTC.

This clone was recorded only once. This CDR3 is CASSPQGSSSSGANVLTF. The DNA for the CDR3 is TGTGCCAGCTCACCCCAAGGGAGCTCGAGCTCTGGGGCCAACGTCCTGACTTTC. The chain carries TRBV18 and TRBJ2-6, with a possible D match to TRBD2 (5 bases). V lost 3 bases and J 0 bases, leaving 15 bases between the germline ends. Germline V gene lookup returns CDR1 KGHSH and CDR2 LQKENI. The CDR3 totals 18 residues.

The table lists this clone with a few counts. V and J are TRBV11-2 and TRBJ1-3; 10 bases agree with TRBD1. The junction had 11 bases not matched to a gene; V was cut back by 3 bases and J by 0 bases. The germline gives CDR1 SGHAT, CDR2 FQNNGV. CDR3 size: 19 residues. The CDR3 nucleotides read TGTGCCAGCAGCTTGGGGAGGGACAGGGGAATTCGCTCTGGAAACACCATATATTTT. Protein product: CASSLGRDRGIRSGNTIYF. The variable domain in full, with the rest retrieved from reference TRBV11-2 and TRBJ1-3, is EAGVAQSPRYKIIEKRQSVAFWCNPISGHATLYWYQQILGQGPKLLIQFQNNGVVDDSQLPKDRFSAERLKGVDSTLKIQPAKLEDSAVYLCASSLGRDRGIRSGNTIYFGEGSWLTVV.

The chain is built from TRBV28 and TRBJ1-4; a possible D gene is TRBD1 (5 bases). V was trimmed by 9 bases and J by 0 bases, leaving 20 bases between them. The germline CDR1 and CDR2 sequences are MDHEN and SYDVKM. The CDR3 contains 17 residues. The CDR3 spells CASISSGDETTNEKLFF. Here the CDR3 DNA reads TGTGCCAGTATCAGTTCGGGGGATGAGACAACTAATGAAAAACTGTTTTTT.

This clone was seen only a few times. The rearrangement joins TRBV7-2 to TRBJ2-6; 10 positions match TRBD1. With V trimmed by 5 bases and J by 1 base, 2 bases remained unmatched. CDR1 is SGHTA, CDR2 FQGNSA, per germline. The CDR3 contains 16 residues. CDR3 in amino acids: CASSRTGGSGANVLTF. CDR3 in DNA: TGTGCCAGCAGCCGGACAGGGGGTTCTGGGGCCAACGTCCTGACTTTC.

The chain has TRBV2 and TRBJ1-5; 11 nucleotides align to TRBD1. V shed 6 bases, J shed 6 bases, and the junction held 4 bases outside the gene matches. The CDR3 covers 14 residues. Germline V gives CDR1 SNHLY, CDR2 FYNNEI. CDR3 nucleotide sequence: TGTGCCAGCAGGGACAGGGGGCCGATTCAGCCCCAGCATTTT. It is translated as CASRDRGPIQPQHF.

This clone showed up just a few times. The rearrangement uses TRBV27 and TRBJ2-7; 7 nucleotides align to TRBD2. This CDR3 has 15 residues. Germline V gene sequence: CDR1 MNHEY, CDR2 SMNVEV (reference sequence). V was pared by 3 bases and J by 5 bases, with 10 bases of the junction left unmatched. The CDR3 loop is CASSFVGGEGHEQYF. CDR3 DNA: TGTGCCAGCAGTTTTGTGGGCGGGGAGGGACACGAGCAGTACTTC.

The chain combines TRBV7-3 with TRBJ2-1; D assignment may be TRBD1 or TRBD2 (6 bases each). Trimming pared 2 bases from V and 6 bases from J, leaving 17 bases between. Germline loops: CDR1 SGHTA, CDR2 FQGTGA. This CDR3 region has 16 residues. The CDR3 here is CASSLGGSRGGNEQFF. CDR3 in DNA: TGTGCCAGCAGCTTAGGTGGCTCCAGGGGAGGCAATGAGCAGTTCTTC.

The CDR3 DNA sequence: TGCGCCAGCAGCCAAGTTTCGACTAGCGGGGGATGGAATGAGCAGTTCTTC. This sequence encodes CASSQVSTSGGWNEQFF. V is TRBV4-1 and J is TRBJ2-1; 12 bases agree with TRBD2. The CDR3 length is 17 residues. V shed 1 base and J 7 bases; nucleotides not matched to a gene: 8. Germline V CDR1 and CDR2: MGHRA, YSYEKL.

The V gene is TRBV7-2, the J gene TRBJ1-1; tentative D call: TRBD1 (6 bases). Trimming took off 2 bases at V and 10 bases at J, with 23 bases between the two ends. CDR1 is SGHTA, CDR2 FQGNSA, per germline. The CDR3 consists of 16 residues. The CDR3 region has the DNA TGTGCCAGCAGCTTACGGTCTCTGGGGGCCGGGGGTGGAGCTTTCTTT. Translating it yields CASSLRSLGAGGGAFF.

J is TRBJ1-1 and V is TRBV27, with D possibly matching TRBD1 (5 bases). The germline CDR1 and CDR2 sequences are MNHEY and SMNVEV (reference sequence). The CDR3 covers 16 residues. Trimming removed 0 bases from V and 4 bases from J, with 15 bases in between. The CDR3 is CASSLSTGRTSTEAFF. CDR3 nucleotide sequence: TGTGCCAGCAGTTTATCGACGGGGCGTACCTCCACTGAAGCTTTCTTT.

In DNA, the CDR3 is TGTGCCAGCAGCTTAAGAGGCGAATTCGGGTACGAGCAGTACTTC. Amino acid sequence: CASSLRGEFGYEQYF. The gene calls are TRBV7-2 and TRBJ2-7; no definite D call. This CDR3 is 15 amino acids long. The V and J ends lost 2 bases and 4 bases respectively, with 15 bases between them. Germline assignment: CDR1 SGHTA and CDR2 FQGNSA.

In its sample, this clone was seen once. V gene TRBV11-2 combines with J gene TRBJ2-7; D is perhaps TRBD2 (6 bases). The CDR3 extends over 13 amino acids. Germline V gene data show CDR1 as SGHAT and CDR2 as FQNNGV. Trimming removed 5 bases at V and 6 bases at J, with 14 bases between. This chain's CDR3 is CASSPGVVSEQYF. The CDR3 DNA reads as TGTGCCAGCAGCCCGGGGGTTGTCTCCGAGCAGTACTTC. The full variable domain, with the rest looked up from reference TRBV11-2 and TRBJ2-7, is EAGVAQSPRYKIIEKRQSVAFWCNPISGHATLYWYQQILGQGPKLLIQFQNNGVVDDSQLPKDRFSAERLKGVDSTLKIQPAKLEDSAVYLCASSPGVVSEQYFGPGTRLTVT.

The rearrangement links TRBV7-9 to TRBJ2-7; the D gene is possibly TRBD1 (5 bases). The V gene's germline CDR1 is SEHNR and CDR2 FQNEAQ (reference sequence). V lost 1 base to trimming and J lost 6 bases, with 7 bases between them. This CDR3 region has 12 residues. CDR3: CASSLDRREQYF. The CDR3 nucleotides are TGTGCCAGCAGCTTAGACAGGCGCGAGCAGTACTTC.

The V gene is TRBV28, the J gene TRBJ1-1, with D unresolved. V lost 6 bases to trimming and J lost 1 base, with 9 bases between them. Germline CDR1 and CDR2: MDHEN and SYDVKM. The CDR3 extends over 13 amino acids. DNA of the CDR3: TGTGCCAGCAGGGGATTTCCGAACACTGAAGCTTTCTTT. Translating it yields CASRGFPNTEAFF.

V is TRBV10-2 and J is TRBJ2-5; unclear D gene. Gene TRBJ2-7 matches the end of the DNA better, so the J call may be wrong. Germline V gives CDR1 WSHSY, CDR2 SAAADI. The CDR3 is 14 amino acids. CDR3 in DNA: TGCGCCAGCAGTGATCCCCCGGCTCCCTACGAGCAGTACTTC. Translated: CASSDPPAPYEQYF.

This clone is medium-sized in the sample. The rearrangement uses TRBV11-3 and TRBJ2-3; possible D gene TRBD1, 7 bases. The CDR3 consists of 16 residues. The ends were cut back, 5 bases at V and 2 bases at J, with 17 bases in the middle. Germline CDR1 is SGHNT and CDR2 is YENEEA. The DNA of the CDR3 is TGTGCCAGCAGCCCACGGACAGGAGGGTTCACAGATACGCAGTATTTT. Translated, it gives CASSPRTGGFTDTQYF.

This chain uses TRBV10-3 with TRBJ1-1, with 7 bases lining up with TRBD1. Trimming at V came to 5 bases and at J to 1 base, leaving 1 base not matched to a gene. Germline loops: CDR1 ENHRY, CDR2 SYGVKD. CDR3 length equals 13 residues. The CDR3 region is CAISWDRNTEAFF. In nucleotides, the CDR3 is TGTGCCATCAGTTGGGACAGGAACACTGAAGCTTTCTTT.

V usage is TRBV4-3 and J usage is TRBJ2-3, with D perhaps TRBD2 (6 bases). Germline CDR1 and CDR2: LGHNA and YSLEER. The CDR3 is 16 amino acids. Trimming removed 4 bases from V and 0 bases from J, with 14 bases in between. CDR3 sequence reads: CASSRRAGLSTDTQYF. The CDR3 DNA follows: TGCGCCAGCAGCCGCAGGGCGGGACTTAGCACAGATACGCAGTATTTT.

This clone was seen a handful of times. The chain carries TRBV28 and TRBJ2-3; TRBD2 matches 7 bases. The CDR3 is 18 residues long. V gave up 0 bases and J gave up 2 bases; unmatched junction bases: 11. Germline CDR1 reads MDHEN; CDR2 reads SYDVKM. This chain's CDR3 is CASSLWGRGGTTTDTQYF. The CDR3 bases are TGTGCCAGCAGTTTATGGGGGAGGGGCGGGACTACCACAGATACGCAGTATTTT.

The genes are TRBV5-1 and TRBJ2-3; no definite D call. CDR1 and CDR2 from the germline V gene are SGHRS and YFSETQ. CDR3 length: 12 amino acids. Deletions cut 0 bases from V and 9 bases from J, with 8 bases between. The DNA for the CDR3 is TGCGCCAGCAGCTTGGATTGGTTCACGCAGTATTTT. Translation: CASSLDWFTQYF.

The V gene is TRBV6-6, the J gene TRBJ2-5; no clear D. V lost 6 bases, J lost 3 bases, and 17 bases lay in between. CDR3 length: 15 amino acids. Germline CDR1 reads MNHNY; CDR2 reads SVGAGI (reference sequence). The CDR3 DNA sequence: TGTGCCAGCAGATTCCTCGAGGCAGTCAAAGAGACCCAGTACTTC. Residues: CASRFLEAVKETQYF.

Relative to its sample, this clone is medium-sized. This chain connects TRBV19 to TRBJ1-5, with D unresolved. CDR3 length equals 13 residues. The V end lost 8 bases, the J end lost 5 bases, and 13 bases lay between the germline ends. In germline, CDR1 is LNHDA, CDR2 SQIVND (reference sequence). The CDR3 reads CASAWEEDQPQHF. In DNA, the CDR3 is TGTGCCAGTGCCTGGGAGGAGGATCAGCCCCAGCATTTT.

The chain recombines TRBV2 with TRBJ2-1, with TRBD2 identical over 10 bases. The CDR3 length is 16 residues. Germline V lookup: CDR1 SNHLY, CDR2 FYNNEI. Trimming took 1 base from V and 8 from J; bases not matched to a gene: 8. DNA for the CDR3: TGTGCCAGCAGTGAAGGCCGGCTAGCGGGAGTCCATGAGCAGTTCTTC. Amino acid sequence: CASSEGRLAGVHEQFF.

The V gene is TRBV9, the J gene TRBJ2-2; D tentatively reads TRBD1 or TRBD2 (6 bases each). Trimming left V 1 base short and J 2 bases short, with 15 bases between. From germline, CDR1 is SGDLS and CDR2 YYNGEE. This CDR3 spans 17 amino acids. The DNA of the CDR3 is TGTGCCAGCAGCGTAAGGAGGGAGACAGGAAACACCGGGGAGCTGTTTTTT. This translates into CASSVRRETGNTGELFF. The variable domain in full, completed from reference TRBV9 and TRBJ2-2, reads DSGVTQTPKHLITATGQRVTLRCSPRSGDLSVYWYQQSLDQGLQFLIQYYNGEERAKGNILERFSAQQFPDLHSELNLSSLELGDSALYFCASSVRRETGNTGELFFGEGSRLTVL.

V is TRBV6-4 and J is TRBJ1-5; 7 nucleotides match TRBD1. The CDR3 extends over 13 amino acids. Germline V gene data show CDR1 as MRHNA and CDR2 as SNTAGT. V shed 9 bases, J shed 5 bases, and the junction held 7 bases outside the gene matches. The CDR3 sequence: CASPTGRDQPQHF. The CDR3 nucleotides read TGTGCCAGTCCGACAGGGAGAGATCAGCCCCAGCATTTT.